These 25 T cell receptor beta chains were sequenced from one sample in a study of shared clonotypes between healthy human individuals. Terminally differentiated effector memory CD45RA+ cells were left out of the naive CD8 fraction, which was CD45RO-negative and positively selected for CCR7. Assay: immunoSEQ multiplex PCR; the TCRdb copy retains only in-frame clones and omits some. The sample carries around 1,900,000 clones, 85% to 95% recorded once. Specimen: naive CD8+ T cells from PBMCs. These receptors all stem from a man in his late teens or twenties in good health. Some clones in this sample may be carry-over from other donors' samples.

This chain uses TRBV5-1 with TRBJ2-1; D is possibly TRBD2 (7 bases). Trimming took 4 bases from V and 8 from J, leaving 16 bases between them. The CDR3 totals 14 residues. The germline gives CDR1 SGHRS, CDR2 YFSETQ. The chain's CDR3 is CASSPGGSLYEQFF. CDR3 DNA: TGCGCCAGCAGCCCGGGGGGCTCCCTGTATGAGCAGTTCTTC.

V gene TRBV18 combines with J gene TRBJ2-5, with TRBD2 matching 8 bases. This CDR3 contains 16 residues. Germline V CDR1 and CDR2: KGHSH, LQKENI. V trimming: 0 bases; J trimming: 5 bases; junction bases outside the gene matches: 8. The CDR3 bases are TGTGCCAGCTCACCACCTAGCGGGATCGGCGCGGAGACCCAGTACTTC. It yields the protein CASSPPSGIGAETQYF.

This clone appeared a single time. The gene calls are TRBV29-1 and TRBJ1-1; D might be TRBD1 (5 bases). V was clipped by 5 bases and J by 2 bases, with 12 bases between them. Germline V gene lookup returns CDR1 SQVTM and CDR2 ANQGSEA. The CDR3 length is 13 residues. As DNA, the CDR3 is TGCAGCGTTTTGGGCAGGGTTAACACTGAAGCTTTCTTT. It specifies CSVLGRVNTEAFF.

The genes are TRBV5-1 and TRBJ2-5, with D possibly TRBD2 on 6 matching bases. Germline V gives CDR1 SGHRS, CDR2 YFSETQ. V gave up 4 bases and J gave up 5 bases, with 12 bases separating them. The CDR3 runs 13 residues. The CDR3 here is CASSAKGRETQYF. The CDR3 region has the DNA TGCGCCAGCAGCGCCAAGGGGAGGGAGACCCAGTACTTC.

V is TRBV5-8 and J is TRBJ2-1; 7 bases line up with TRBD2. Trimming cost V 6 bases and J 3 bases; bases outside gene matches: 6. CDR1 is SGHTS, CDR2 YDEGEE, per germline. There are 14 residues in the CDR3. The CDR3 DNA sequence: TGTGCCAGCACCCCTTCGGGAGGCTACAATGAGCAGTTCTTC. This sequence encodes CASTPSGGYNEQFF. Full variable domain (rest looked up from reference TRBV5-8 and TRBJ2-1): EAGVTQSPTHLIKTRGQQATLRCSPISGHTSVYWYQQALGLGLQFLLWYDEGEERNRGNFPPRFSGRQFPNYSSELNVNALELEDSALYLCASTPSGGYNEQFFGPGTRLTVL.

CDR3 loop: CASSGHRDRGDNEQFF. The CDR3 coding sequence is TGTGCCAGCAGTGGGCACCGGGACAGGGGAGACAATGAGCAGTTCTTC. The gene calls are TRBV2 and TRBJ2-1; 10 bases fit TRBD1. Germline CDR1 reads SNHLY; CDR2 reads FYNNEI. Losses at the gene ends were 4 bases for V and 5 bases for J; bases not matched to a gene: 8. This CDR3 is 16 amino acids long.

This clone has more than one count but fewer than ten. This chain connects TRBV12-5 to TRBJ1-1, with a weak D call TRBD1 (5 bases). The CDR3 sequence is 11 residues long. Trimming removed 8 bases from V and 6 bases from J, with 10 bases in between. CDR1 is LGHNT and CDR2 is FRNRAP in the germline V gene. This chain's CDR3 is CASFGGAEAFF. The CDR3 DNA reads as TGTGCTAGTTTCGGAGGGGCTGAAGCTTTCTTT.

This rearrangement joins TRBV9 to TRBJ2-1; possibly TRBD2 for D (5 bases). V lost 2 bases, J lost 4 bases, and 13 bases lay in between. Germline CDR1 reads SGDLS; CDR2 reads YYNGEE. The CDR3 spans 15 residues. The CDR3 region has the DNA TGTGCCAGCAGCGTCGGAGCGGACTTGTACAATGAGCAGTTCTTC. It encodes CASSVGADLYNEQFF.

CDR3 in amino acids: CAWKWQGTYEQYF. CDR3 coding DNA: TGTGCCTGGAAATGGCAGGGCACCTACGAGCAGTACTTC. The chain employs TRBV30 and TRBJ2-7; D might be TRBD1 (5 bases). This CDR3 is built from 13 residues. Trimming removed 4 bases at V and 2 bases at J, with 12 bases between. Germline V gene data show CDR1 as GTSNPN and CDR2 as SVGIG (reference sequence).

Notes on this clone: The same CDR3 arises from other DNA sequences in this sample as well. The chain has TRBV28 and TRBJ1-1, with D perhaps matching TRBD1 (6 bases). This CDR3 region has 12 residues. Between the trimmed V and J ends, which lost 4 bases and 6 bases, there was a span of 9 bases. The germline V gene has CDR1 MDHEN and CDR2 SYDVKM. CDR3 coding DNA: TGTGCCAGCAGTTGGGGGGCTCCTGAAGCTTTCTTT. Its protein product is CASSWGAPEAFF.

This sequence joins TRBV2 and TRBJ1-5; no reliable D call. V was cut by 1 base and J by 4 bases, with 5 bases left in between. Germline-derived CDR1 and CDR2 are SNHLY and FYNNEI. The CDR3 sequence is 13 residues long. CDR3: CASSEVYNQPQHF. DNA of the CDR3: TGTGCCAGCAGTGAAGTGTATAATCAGCCCCAGCATTTT.

A remark on this clone: This CDR3 is also generated by other DNA sequences in the sample. The chain employs TRBV9 and TRBJ1-1, with D uncertain. The CDR3 totals 13 residues. The germline CDR1 and CDR2 sequences are SGDLS and YYNGEE. Trimming took off 2 bases at V and 0 bases at J, with 5 bases between the two ends. The CDR3 nucleotides read TGTGCCAGCAGCGTCCAGGTGAACACTGAAGCTTTCTTT. Residues: CASSVQVNTEAFF.

The chain joins TRBV7-3 to TRBJ2-1, with a possible D match to TRBD2 (5 bases). Germline V gene data show CDR1 as SGHTA and CDR2 as FQGTGA. V lost 5 bases, J lost 6 bases, and 17 bases lay in between. The CDR3 covers 15 residues. The CDR3 reads CASSPQGSRANEQFF. DNA of the CDR3: TGTGCCAGCAGCCCCCAAGGATCGCGGGCCAATGAGCAGTTCTTC.

V is TRBV19 and J is TRBJ2-3; D remains ambiguous. The germline V gene has CDR1 LNHDA and CDR2 SQIVND (reference sequence). This CDR3 has 14 residues. Trimming stripped 9 bases from V and 6 bases from J, with 19 bases between. The CDR3 region is CASNFGVFLDTQYF. The CDR3 DNA follows: TGTGCCAGCAATTTTGGGGTATTTTTGGATACGCAGTATTTT.

This chain connects TRBV7-8 to TRBJ2-7; a possible D gene is TRBD1 (6 bases). Trimming cost V 5 bases and J 3 bases, with 11 bases left between them. The CDR3 length is 13 residues. Germline lookup yields CDR1 SGHVS and CDR2 FQNEAQ. The CDR3 DNA follows: TGTGCCAGCAGCGGGGACAACTACTACGAGCAGTACTTC. This gives the protein CASSGDNYYEQYF.

In its sample, this clone was seen a few times. This same CDR3 is encoded by further DNA sequences in the sample. The chain uses TRBV27 and TRBJ2-7; D remains ambiguous. Trimming removed 3 bases at V and 0 bases at J, with 3 bases between. The germline V gene encodes CDR1 MNHEY and CDR2 SMNVEV (reference sequence). The CDR3 is 12 amino acids. The CDR3 is CASSFSSYEQYF. The CDR3 DNA is TGTGCCAGCAGTTTCTCCTCCTACGAGCAGTACTTC.

The CDR3 bases are TGCAGCGGGGGGTGGAGCGGGAGGAGCGACGAGCAGTACTTC. Its protein is CSGGWSGRSDEQYF. This chain connects TRBV29-1 to TRBJ2-7; 9 bases map to TRBD2. Germline loops: CDR1 SQVTM, CDR2 ANQGSEA. The CDR3 runs to 14 residues. V shed 7 bases and J 5 bases; nucleotides not matched to a gene: 12.

This clone is a singleton in its sample. This sequence joins TRBV19 and TRBJ1-2; D is perhaps TRBD1 (6 bases). The V end was cut by 6 bases, the J end by 3 bases, with 11 bases between. Germline values: CDR1 LNHDA, CDR2 SQIVND (reference sequence). This CDR3 has 13 amino acids. In DNA form, the CDR3 reads TGTGCCAGTAGATTCCGGACAGACTATGGCTACACCTTC. This codes for CASRFRTDYGYTF. Combining the CDR3 with reference TRBV19 and TRBJ1-2 gives the whole variable domain DGGITQSPKYLFRKEGQNVTLSCEQNLNHDAMYWYRQDPGQGLRLIYYSQIVNDFQKGDIAEGYSVSREKKESFPLTVTSAQKNPTAFYLCASRFRTDYGYTFGSGTRLTVV.

The V gene is TRBV2, the J gene TRBJ2-1, with D perhaps matching TRBD1 (7 bases). Per germline, CDR1 SNHLY and CDR2 FYNNEI. V gave up 5 bases and J gave up 13 bases, with 15 bases separating them. CDR3 size: 12 residues. CDR3 DNA: TGTGCCAGCAGTCGAACGGGGGACAGACAGTTCTTC. Protein product: CASSRTGDRQFF. The full variable domain, completed using reference TRBV2 and TRBJ2-1, is EPEVTQTPSHQVTQMGQEVILRCVPISNHLYFYWYRQILGQKVEFLVSFYNNEISEKSEIFDDQFSVERPDGSNFTLKIRSTKLEDSAMYFCASSRTGDRQFFGPGTRLTVL.

This clone appeared a single time. V gene TRBV4-3 combines with J gene TRBJ2-3; D uncertain. The CDR3 covers 13 residues. V was clipped by 0 bases and J by 4 bases, with 5 bases between them. Germline assignment: CDR1 LGHNA and CDR2 YSLEER. The CDR3 sequence is CASSQDGADTQYF. DNA of the CDR3: TGCGCCAGCAGCCAAGATGGCGCAGATACGCAGTATTTT.

This clone was seen a single time. This rearrangement joins TRBV5-1 to TRBJ2-1; 10 bases line up with TRBD2. CDR1 is SGHRS, CDR2 YFSETQ, per germline. With 4 bases clipped from V and 0 bases from J, the junction kept 7 bases outside the gene matches. This CDR3 spans 17 amino acids. The CDR3 protein is CASSRGLADSSYNEQFF. The CDR3 DNA reads TGCGCCAGCAGCAGAGGACTAGCGGACAGCTCCTACAATGAGCAGTTCTTC. The variable domain in full, completed from reference TRBV5-1 and TRBJ2-1, reads KAGVTQTPRYLIKTRGQQVTLSCSPISGHRSVSWYQQTPGQGLQFLFEYFSETQRNKGNFPGRFSGRQFSNSRSEMNVSTLELGDSALYLCASSRGLADSSYNEQFFGPGTRLTVL.

The chain is built from TRBV7-2 and TRBJ2-7, with D possibly matching TRBD2 (5 bases). Per germline, CDR1 SGHTA and CDR2 FQGNSA. V lost 5 bases, J lost 1 base, and 12 bases lay in between. This CDR3 is built from 14 residues. CDR3 in amino acids: CASSPYSASYEQYF. The CDR3, as DNA: TGTGCCAGCAGCCCCTATAGCGCGTCCTACGAGCAGTACTTC.

V gene TRBV5-4 combines with J gene TRBJ1-1; unclear D gene. Germline V gives CDR1 SGHNT, CDR2 YYREEE (reference sequence). With 0 bases removed from V and 6 bases from J, the gap between germline ends came to 9 bases. The CDR3 has 13 residues. CDR3: CASSLVGSPEAFF. DNA of the CDR3: TGTGCCAGCAGCTTGGTAGGTAGCCCTGAAGCTTTCTTT.

J is TRBJ2-1 and V is TRBV4-1; 7 nucleotides align to TRBD1. The CDR3 has 15 residues. Trimming removed 5 bases from V and 2 bases from J; junction bases left unmatched: 6. CDR1 is MGHRA, CDR2 YSYEKL, per germline. DNA of the CDR3: TGCGCCAGCAGCGTACCCGGGACAGCCTACAATGAGCAGTTCTTC. This translates into CASSVPGTAYNEQFF.

The genes are TRBV27 and TRBJ2-5; 8 nucleotides align to TRBD2. V lost 6 bases, J lost 3 bases, and 9 bases stayed unmatched. Germline values: CDR1 MNHEY, CDR2 SMNVEV (reference sequence). CDR3 size: 15 residues. The CDR3 DNA sequence: TGTGCCAGCAGCTCTCCCCGGGGGGGCAAAGAGACCCAGTACTTC. It codes for CASSSPRGGKETQYF.